The present entry profiles one TCR beta chain with its context. The antigen remains unidentified. V lost 2 bases and J lost 3; bases outside the gene matches: 0. This CDR3 is 13 amino acids long. Germline CDR1 is SGHTA and CDR2 is FQGTGA. TCRdb re-called the PCR reads with MiXCR, one entry per CDR3 protein. The sample has about 24,000 distinct CDR3 sequences; around 49% are singletons. This sample is drawn from a study of vaccination and CD4 T cells after COVID-19. Study background: The convalescents comprised six males and four females, two of them Hispanic. Study results and caveats: Among those convalescent, a median roughly 90% of reactive clones emerged solely post-vaccination. For SARS-CoV-2-reactive clonotypes, the median went from roughly 21 to 40, a nonsignificant increase.

Specimen: CD4+ T cells from blood, collected before SARS-CoV-2 vaccination. V usage is TRBV7-3 and J usage is TRBJ2-5, with 7 bases that match TRBD1. The clonotype comes from a human donor who had recovered from COVID-19. CDR3 sequence reads: CASSLQGEETQYF. CDR3 coding DNA: TGTGCCAGCAGCTTACAGGGGGAAGAGACCCAGTACTTC.